A selection of T cell receptor beta chains follows, all from one sample in a study of Ad26.COV2.S vaccination and SARS-CoV-2 variants. The protocol was immunoSEQ multiplex PCR, while the TCRdb copy is restricted to in-frame clones and leaves out a portion. The sample includes approximately 480,000 clones, around 85% seen only once; the top ten take over 10%. The sequenced sample was peripheral blood, obtained in a trial of Ad26.COV2.S vaccine versus placebo. These receptor sequences come from a person aged 18 to 59 who received the Ad26.COV2.S COVID-19 vaccine or a placebo. CDR3s include the opening cysteine and the closing phenylalanine or tryptophan. The D gene is left open where the match is weak.

d_call,j_call,v_call,cdr3_aa,cdr3_nt
-,TRBJ2-1,TRBV7-9,CASSFPDEQFF,TGTGCCAGCAGCTTTCCTGATGAGCAGTTCTTC
-,TRBJ2-2,TRBV5-1,CASSKAGELFF,TGCGCCAGCAGCAAGGCCGGGGAGCTGTTTTTT
-,TRBJ2-6,TRBV4-1,CASSQAARAGANVLTF,TGCGCCAGCAGCCAAGCAGCCCGGGCTGGGGCCAACGTCCTGACTTTC
-,TRBJ2-7,TRBV9,CASSRSEGDEQYF,TGTGCCAGCAGCCGGTCTGAGGGGGACGAGCAGTACTTC
-,TRBJ1-5,TRBV28,CASSSRGGGNQPQHF,TGTGCCAGCAGTTCTAGGGGCGGAGGCAATCAGCCCCAGCATTTT
-,TRBJ2-3,TRBV13,CASSLRGPGTDTQYF,TGTGCCAGCAGCCTAAGAGGGCCGGGCACAGATACGCAGTATTTT
TRBD1,TRBJ1-5,TRBV9,CASSAGQWNQPQHF,TGTGCCAGCAGCGCGGGACAGTGGAATCAGCCCCAGCATTTT
TRBD2,TRBJ2-7,TRBV28,CASTAGVPYEQYF,TGTGCCAGCACTGCGGGAGTTCCCTACGAGCAGTACTTC
TRBD2,TRBJ2-1,TRBV6-5,CASLNAGGPSNEQFF,TGTGCCAGCCTAAATGCGGGAGGGCCCTCCAATGAGCAGTTCTTC
-,TRBJ1-2,TRBV19,CASSRGTEYGYTF,TGTGCCAGTAGTCGGGGGACGGAGTATGGCTACACCTTC
-,TRBJ1-3,TRBV30,CAWLQKSSGNTIYF,TGTGCCTGGCTACAGAAGAGCTCTGGAAACACCATATATTTT
TRBD2,TRBJ2-7,TRBV7-9,CASSLAQAGGTYEQYF,TGTGCCAGCAGCTTAGCGCAAGCGGGAGGGACCTACGAGCAGTACTTC
-,TRBJ1-1,TRBV2,CASSATANTEAFF,TGTGCCAGCAGTGCCACCGCGAACACTGAAGCTTTCTTT
-,TRBJ1-5,TRBV5-6,CASSLGGRGDQPQHF,TGTGCCAGCAGCTTGGGAGGGCGAGGGGATCAGCCCCAGCATTTT
TRBD2,TRBJ2-1,TRBV27,CASSLKGGGLASYNEQFF,TGTGCCAGCAGCCTTAAGGGGGGGGGACTAGCGTCCTACAATGAGCAGTTCTTC